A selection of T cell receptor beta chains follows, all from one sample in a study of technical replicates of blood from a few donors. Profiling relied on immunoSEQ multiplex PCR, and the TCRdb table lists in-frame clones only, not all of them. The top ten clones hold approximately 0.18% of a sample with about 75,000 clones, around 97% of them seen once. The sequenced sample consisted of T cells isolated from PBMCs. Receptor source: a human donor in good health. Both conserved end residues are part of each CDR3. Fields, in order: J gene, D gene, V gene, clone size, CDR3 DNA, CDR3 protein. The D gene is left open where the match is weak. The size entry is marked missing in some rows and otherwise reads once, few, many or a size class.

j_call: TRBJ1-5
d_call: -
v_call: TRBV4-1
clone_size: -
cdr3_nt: TGCGCCAGCAGCCAAGTTGGGGGGTCGAACCCCCAGCATTTT
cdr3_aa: CASSQVGGSNPQHF

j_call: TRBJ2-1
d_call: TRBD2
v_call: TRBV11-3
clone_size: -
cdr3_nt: TGTGCCAGCAGATCGTGGGCACTAGCGGGGGGGCGAAGGTACAATGAGCAGTTCTTC
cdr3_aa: CASRSWALAGGRRYNEQFF

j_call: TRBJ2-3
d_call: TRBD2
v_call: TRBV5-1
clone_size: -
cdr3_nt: TGCGCCAGCAGCTTACTAGCGGGGGGTGTCACAGATACGCAGTATTTT
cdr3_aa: CASSLLAGGVTDTQYF

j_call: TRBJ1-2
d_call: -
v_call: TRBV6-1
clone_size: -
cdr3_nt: TGTGCCAGCAGTGAAGAGGTGGGGCCTTATGGCTACACCTTC
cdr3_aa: CASSEEVGPYGYTF

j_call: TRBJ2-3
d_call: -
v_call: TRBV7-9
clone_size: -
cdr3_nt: TGTGCCAGCAGCTTATATGTAGCGCTAAGCACAGATACGCAGTATTTT
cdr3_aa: CASSLYVALSTDTQYF

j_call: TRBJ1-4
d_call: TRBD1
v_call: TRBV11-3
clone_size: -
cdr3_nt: TGTGCCAGCAGCTCGCCTATGCAGGGGGGTGAAAAACTGTTTTTT
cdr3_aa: CASSSPMQGGEKLFF

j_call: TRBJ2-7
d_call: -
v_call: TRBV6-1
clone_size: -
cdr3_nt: TGTGCCAGCAGTGACCAGGGCCCCTACGAGCAGTACTTC
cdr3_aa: CASSDQGPYEQYF

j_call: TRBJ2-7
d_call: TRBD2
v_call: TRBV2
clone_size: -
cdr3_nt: TGTGCCAGCAGCGCACGGGAGGCCCCTCTCGAGCAGTACTTC
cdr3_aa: CASSAREAPLEQYF

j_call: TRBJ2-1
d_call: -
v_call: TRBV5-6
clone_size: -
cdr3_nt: TGTGCCAGCAGCTTTTTGCAGGATCTCATCTCCTACAATGAGCAGTTCTTC
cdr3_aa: CASSFLQDLISYNEQFF

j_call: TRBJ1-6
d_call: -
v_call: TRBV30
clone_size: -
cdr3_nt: TGTGCCTGGAATAGGGGCATTTCACCCCTCCACTTT
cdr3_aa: CAWNRGISPLHF

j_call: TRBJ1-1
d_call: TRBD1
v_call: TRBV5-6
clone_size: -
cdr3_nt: TGTGCCAGCAGCCTTGGAAGGGGGCCACACACTGAAGCTTTCTTT
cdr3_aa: CASSLGRGPHTEAFF

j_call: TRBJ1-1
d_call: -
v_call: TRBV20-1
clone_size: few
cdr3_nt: TGCAGTGCTTTCCTACAGGGTATGGCTTTCTTT
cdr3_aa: CSAFLQGMAFF

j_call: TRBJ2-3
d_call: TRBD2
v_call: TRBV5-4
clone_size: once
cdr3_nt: TGTGCCAGCAGCTTGGCACTAGCGGTGGGCACAGATACGCAGTATTTT
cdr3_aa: CASSLALAVGTDTQYF

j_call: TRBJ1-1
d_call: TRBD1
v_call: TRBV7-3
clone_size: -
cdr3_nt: TGTGCCAGCAGCTTAAAACCCCCAACACAGGGGACTGAAGCTTTCTTT
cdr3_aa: CASSLKPPTQGTEAFF

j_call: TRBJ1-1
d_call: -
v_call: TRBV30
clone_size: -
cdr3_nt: TGTGCCTGGAGTTCGGACAGCGGGAGTGGATGGTATGGGTACACTGAAGCTTTCTTT
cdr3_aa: CAWSSDSGSGWYGYTEAFF

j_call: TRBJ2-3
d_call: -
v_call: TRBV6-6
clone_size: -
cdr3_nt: TGTGCCAGCAGTTACTCGTCGATACCGGGACACGATACGCAGTATTTT
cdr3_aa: CASSYSSIPGHDTQYF

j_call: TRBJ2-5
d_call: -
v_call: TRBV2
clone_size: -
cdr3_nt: TGTGCCAGCAGGATCGGGAGTCAAGAGACCCAGTACTTC
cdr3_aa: CASRIGSQETQYF

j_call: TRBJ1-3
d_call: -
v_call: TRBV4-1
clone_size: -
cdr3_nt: TGCGCCAGCAGCCAAGTTGGGGGGGTTGGAAACACCATATATTTT
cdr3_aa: CASSQVGGVGNTIYF

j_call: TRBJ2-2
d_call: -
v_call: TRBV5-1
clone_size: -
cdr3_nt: TGCGCCAGCAGCTTGCAGCGACGCCTCCAAGGGGCCGGGGAGCTGTTTTTT
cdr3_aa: CASSLQRRLQGAGELFF

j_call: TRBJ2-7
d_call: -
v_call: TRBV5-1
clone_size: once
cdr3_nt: TGCGCCAGCAGCTTGAATCCGGGAGACTACGAGCAGTACTTC
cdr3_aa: CASSLNPGDYEQYF

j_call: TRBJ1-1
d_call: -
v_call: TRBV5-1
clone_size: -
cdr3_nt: TGCGCCAGCAACCAACTGGGGGGGGACACTGAAGCTTTCTTT
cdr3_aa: CASNQLGGDTEAFF

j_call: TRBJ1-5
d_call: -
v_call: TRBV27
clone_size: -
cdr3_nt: TGTGCCACGCGAGGAACAGGGAAGGGGCTCAATCAGCCCCAGCATTTT
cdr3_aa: CATRGTGKGLNQPQHF

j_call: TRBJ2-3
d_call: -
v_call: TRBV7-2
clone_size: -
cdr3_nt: TGTGCCAGCAGCATCGCCCTAGCAGATACGCAGTATTTT
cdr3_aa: CASSIALADTQYF

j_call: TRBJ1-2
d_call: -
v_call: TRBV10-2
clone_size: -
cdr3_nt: TGCGCCAGCTCATTTGGTCTGTCAGCTAACTATGGCTACACCTTC
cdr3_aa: CASSFGLSANYGYTF

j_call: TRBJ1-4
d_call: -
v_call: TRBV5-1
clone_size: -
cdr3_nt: TGCGCCAGCAGCCTGGGGACGGGGATCATAACAACTAATGAAAAACTGTTTTTT
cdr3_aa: CASSLGTGIITTNEKLFF

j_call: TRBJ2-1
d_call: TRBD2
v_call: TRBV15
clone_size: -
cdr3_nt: TGTGCCACCAGCAGAGTGATAGCGGGGGGCCGACATTACAATGAGCAGTTCTTC
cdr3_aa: CATSRVIAGGRHYNEQFF

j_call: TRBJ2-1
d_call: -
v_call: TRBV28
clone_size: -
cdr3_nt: TGTGCCAGCATCCTAAGCGGCTCCTACAATGAGCAGTTCTTC
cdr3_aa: CASILSGSYNEQFF

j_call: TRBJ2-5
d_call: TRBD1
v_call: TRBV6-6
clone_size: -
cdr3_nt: TGTGCCAGCAGTATGGGACAGGGATTTTCAGAGACCCAGTACTTC
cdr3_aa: CASSMGQGFSETQYF

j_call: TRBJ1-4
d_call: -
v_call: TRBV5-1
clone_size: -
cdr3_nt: TGCGCCAGCAGCTTGTTCTCAACTAATGAAAAACTGTTTTTT
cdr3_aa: CASSLFSTNEKLFF

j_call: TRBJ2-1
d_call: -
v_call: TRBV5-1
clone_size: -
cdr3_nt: TGCGCAAGCCGCTCGGGTTCCTACAATGAGCAGTTCTTC
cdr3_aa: CASRSGSYNEQFF

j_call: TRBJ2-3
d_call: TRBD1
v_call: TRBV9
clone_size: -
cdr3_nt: TGTGCCAGCGCCGGGACAGGGGACACAGATACGCAGTATTTT
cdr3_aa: CASAGTGDTDTQYF